One and the same sample provided the 9 T cell receptor beta chains below, sequenced in a study of T cell responses to AZD1222 COVID-19 vaccine. Produced via immunoSEQ multiplex PCR; TCRdb's table is partial and in-frame only. The data show some 170,000 clones, 94% seen once. The material was peripheral blood, obtained 28 days after the second AZD1222 dose. Receptors were obtained from an adult who received the AZD1222 COVID-19 vaccine.

The V gene is TRBV28, the J gene TRBJ2-5; weak D call: TRBD2 (5 bases). V shed 6 bases and J shed 5 bases, with 22 bases lying between them. The length of the CDR3 is 16 residues. The germline gives CDR1 MDHEN, CDR2 SYDVKM. CDR3 sequence reads: CASSPASVNGMETQYF. In nucleotides, the CDR3 is TGTGCCAGCAGCCCGGCCTCAGTAAACGGGATGGAGACCCAGTACTTC.

The chain combines TRBV9 with TRBJ2-7; 11 positions match TRBD2. The CDR3 runs to 20 residues. Germline values: CDR1 SGDLS, CDR2 YYNGEE. V lost 3 bases and J lost 5; bases outside the gene matches: 22. CDR3 sequence: CASSATPNDLAGGRVDEQYF. CDR3 bases: TGTGCCAGCAGCGCGACCCCAAATGACCTAGCGGGAGGTCGGGTTGACGAGCAGTACTTC.

The V call is TRBV5-8, the J call TRBJ2-7; D not resolved. Germline V CDR1 and CDR2: SGHTS, YDEGEE. Trimming took 2 bases from V and 3 from J, leaving 6 bases between them. CDR3 length equals 12 residues. CDR3 DNA: TGTGCCAGCAGCTTTCTGGGCTACGAGCAGTACTTC. Translating gives CASSFLGYEQYF. Looking up the rest from reference TRBV5-8 and TRBJ2-7 gives the full variable domain: EAGVTQSPTHLIKTRGQQATLRCSPISGHTSVYWYQQALGLGLQFLLWYDEGEERNRGNFPPRFSGRQFPNYSSELNVNALELEDSALYLCASSFLGYEQYFGPGTRLTVT.

V usage is TRBV28 and J usage is TRBJ1-3; no clear D gene. This CDR3 comprises 14 residues. Looked up from germline, CDR1 is MDHEN and CDR2 is SYDVKM. V was pared by 6 bases and J by 2 bases, with 11 bases between. For the CDR3, the DNA is TGTGCCAGCAGAGCCGGTGAAGCTGGAAACACCATATATTTT. Translation: CASRAGEAGNTIYF.

The chain has TRBV19 and TRBJ2-5; D perhaps matches TRBD2 (6 bases). Trimming shortened V by 7 bases and J by 2 bases, and 14 bases separated the two germline ends. The CDR3 runs to 14 residues. From germline, CDR1 is LNHDA and CDR2 SQIVND (reference sequence). The CDR3: CASKGSGVQETQYF. CDR3 bases: TGTGCCAGTAAAGGTAGCGGAGTACAAGAGACCCAGTACTTC.

This chain uses TRBV5-1 with TRBJ2-2; D is unresolved. The germline V gene encodes CDR1 SGHRS and CDR2 YFSETQ. The CDR3 totals 13 residues. V was clipped by 4 bases and J by 0 bases, with 4 bases between them. The CDR3 loop reads CASSTANTGELFF. Here the CDR3 DNA reads TGCGCCAGCAGCACGGCGAACACCGGGGAGCTGTTTTTT.

The V gene is TRBV19, the J gene TRBJ1-5; D is uncertain. The CDR3 extends over 14 amino acids. V shed 4 bases and J shed 2 bases, with 9 bases lying between them. Per germline, CDR1 LNHDA and CDR2 SQIVND (reference sequence). The CDR3 DNA reads as TGTGCCAGTAGTACGTCGGCGGGCAATCAGCCCCAGCATTTT. Encoded protein: CASSTSAGNQPQHF.

This clone was observed a single time. The rearrangement uses TRBV28 and TRBJ1-5; 11 nucleotides agree with TRBD1. The V and J ends lost 6 bases and 2 bases, in that order; junction bases with no gene match: 3. This CDR3 region has 15 residues. CDR1 is MDHEN and CDR2 is SYDVKM in the germline V gene. CDR3 protein: CASSAGQGGNQPQHF. In nucleotides, the CDR3 is TGTGCCAGCAGCGCGGGACAGGGGGGCAATCAGCCCCAGCATTTT.

The chain links TRBV20-1 to TRBJ2-2, with no clear D. The CDR3 spans 11 residues. V was trimmed by 7 bases and J by 2 bases, leaving 5 bases between them. The V gene's germline CDR1 is DFQATT and CDR2 SNEGSKA (reference sequence). The DNA for the CDR3 is TGCAGTGTTATAAACACCGGGGAGCTGTTTTTT. This translates into CSVINTGELFF.